Described below is a single T cell receptor (beta chain) sequence and its context. The antigen remains undetermined. Distinct nucleotide sequences in the sample also encode this CDR3. Profiling relied on immunoSEQ multiplex PCR, and the TCRdb table lists in-frame clones only, not all of them. The sample has roughly 130,000 clones, about 93% seen once. The CDR3 sequence is 14 residues long. CDR1 and CDR2 (germline): MDHEN, SYDVKM. V lost 8 bases to trimming and J lost 2 bases, with 13 bases between them. The data originate from a study of graft-versus-host responses after intestinal transplantation. General study findings and limits: Allografts from individuals with graft-donor T cell macrochimerism displayed high graft-versus-host to host-versus-graft clonal ratios. An association linked early post-transplant HvG declines with peak circulating GvH clone levels.

Source: unstimulated CD4+ T cells sorted from spleen or lymph node cells, taken before intestinal transplant. This sequence originates from a human donor who received an intestinal transplant. This chain uses TRBV28 with TRBJ1-5, with D possibly matching TRBD1 (5 bases). CDR3: CASLGPRRNQPQHF. The CDR3 DNA is TGTGCCAGCCTGGGACCCCGCCGCAATCAGCCCCAGCATTTT.